This is a list of T cell receptor beta chains from one sample in a study of blood T cell repertoires in COVID-19. The method was immunoSEQ multiplex PCR; TCRdb's version includes in-frame clones alone and lacks a portion of them. The data contain about 230,000 clones, approximately 87% of them singletons. Sequencing was done on a sample of peripheral blood. Receptors originate from a woman aged 70 to 79 with active or convalescent COVID-19. CDR3s include the opening cysteine and the closing phenylalanine or tryptophan. Fields, in order: V gene, D gene, CDR3 length, clone size, J gene, CDR3 DNA, CDR3 protein. D genes are given only for firm matches. The size field is filled for only some rows; it gives once, few, many or a size class.

TRBV10-2,TRBD1,12,.,TRBJ1-5,TGCGCCAGCAGACAGGGGAATCAGCCCCAGCATTTT,CASRQGNQPQHF
TRBV5-4,TRBD2,15,once,TRBJ2-1,TGTGCCAGCAGCCCCGGGGGGTTCTCCTACAATGAGCAGTTCTTC,CASSPGGFSYNEQFF
TRBV7-3,TRBD2,14,.,TRBJ2-7,TGTGCCAGCAGCTTAAGCGGGGGGCAATACGAGCAGTACTTC,CASSLSGGQYEQYF
TRBV14,.,15,.,TRBJ2-7,TGTGCCAGCAGCGCCAGATCCGGGATCTTATACGAGCAGTACTTC,CASSARSGILYEQYF
TRBV5-1,.,17,.,TRBJ2-7,TGCGCCAGCAGCTCTCTGCCCGGGGGCGGGAGCTCCTACGAGCAGTACTTC,CASSSLPGGGSSYEQYF
TRBV10-3,.,14,few,TRBJ2-2,TGTGCCACCGAGGACACCGTGAACACCGGGGAGCTGTTTTTT,CATEDTVNTGELFF
TRBV6-5,.,16,.,TRBJ1-6,TGTGCCAGCAGTTACCTACCGCAGGGGATAGGTTCACCCCTCCACTTT,CASSYLPQGIGSPLHF
TRBV27,.,17,few,TRBJ2-6,TGTGCCAGCAGTTTACGAGGTGGGCCGGGAGGGGCCAACGTCCTGACTTTC,CASSLRGGPGGANVLTF
TRBV27,.,14,few,TRBJ1-5,TGTGCCAGCAGCAGCCAGGGAAACGGTCAGCCCCAGCATTTT,CASSSQGNGQPQHF
TRBV19,.,12,.,TRBJ1-2,TGTGCCAGTTCCGGGAGCTCATATGGCTACACCTTC,CASSGSSYGYTF
TRBV10-1,.,13,.,TRBJ1-1,TGCGCCAGCAGTACCGGACAGAACACTGAAGCTTTCTTT,CASSTGQNTEAFF
TRBV6-1,.,14,.,TRBJ1-1,TGTGCCAGCAGTGAAAGGGGAGGGGATACTGAAGCTTTCTTT,CASSERGGDTEAFF
TRBV6-5,TRBD1,13,.,TRBJ1-2,TGTGCCAGCAGATTCACAGGGGGTGACGGCTACACCTTC,CASRFTGGDGYTF
TRBV28,.,13,.,TRBJ1-2,TGTGCCAGCTCATACAGGGATAACTATGGCTACACCTTC,CASSYRDNYGYTF
TRBV5-6,.,14,.,TRBJ1-2,TGTGCCAGCAGCTTGGGACAGGCTCACTATGGCTACACCTTC,CASSLGQAHYGYTF
TRBV18,.,16,.,TRBJ1-2,TGTGCCAGCTCACCAGTAATGCGGGAAGCTAACTATGGCTACACCTTC,CASSPVMREANYGYTF
TRBV7-2,.,13,.,TRBJ2-1,TGTGCCAGCAGCTTCCAGGGGTCCAATGAGCAGTTCTTC,CASSFQGSNEQFF
TRBV3-1/TRBV3-2,.,15,.,TRBJ2-1,TGTGCCAGCAGCCAAGTGCGGGGTTCCTACAATGAGCAGTTCTTC,CASSQVRGSYNEQFF
TRBV11-2,TRBD2,16,.,TRBJ2-3,TGTGCCAGCAGCTTAGGACGGGCGGGGAGGGAAGATACGCAGTATTTT,CASSLGRAGREDTQYF
TRBV7-8,.,15,.,TRBJ2-1,TGTGCCAGCAGCCCGGATGAGGGGGAGTACAATGAGCAGTTCTTC,CASSPDEGEYNEQFF
TRBV10-3,.,16,.,TRBJ1-6,TGTGCCATCAGGGACAGCCAGAGCTCCTATAATTCACCCCTCCACTTT,CAIRDSQSSYNSPLHF
TRBV27,TRBD1,16,few,TRBJ1-5,TGTGCCAGCAGCCAAGGGCAGGGGGCGAGCCCTCAGCCCCAGCATTTT,CASSQGQGASPQPQHF
TRBV29-1,.,12,.,TRBJ1-1,TGCAGCGTTGATAACGGAGGCACTGAAGCTTTCTTT,CSVDNGGTEAFF
TRBV6-6,.,16,once,TRBJ2-5,TGTGCCAGCAGTTACTCGATGGGGCGCCCGTCTTATACCCAGTACTTC,CASSYSMGRPSYTQYF
TRBV7-9,.,15,.,TRBJ1-1,TGTGCCAGCAGTCCCCGGGGGGGAGAGGGCACTGAAGCTTTCTTT,CASSPRGGEGTEAFF
TRBV7-9,TRBD1,16,.,TRBJ1-1,TGTGCCAGCAGCCCATTCCCGGACAGGGGCCCCCCTGAAGCTTTCTTT,CASSPFPDRGPPEAFF
TRBV2,.,16,.,TRBJ2-1,TGTGCCAGCAGTGAAGGGCGCTGGAGCTCCTACAATGAGCAGTTCTTC,CASSEGRWSSYNEQFF
TRBV5-1,.,15,.,TRBJ2-3,TGCGCCAGCAGCGCGGTTGGTTCGCTCACAGATACGCAGTATTTT,CASSAVGSLTDTQYF
TRBV29-1,.,12,.,TRBJ1-2,TGCAGCGCCGGGGAGGGGAACTATGGCTACACCTTC,CSAGEGNYGYTF
TRBV3-1/TRBV3-2,.,13,.,TRBJ2-2,TGTGCCAGCAGCCAAGTTTTAGACGGGGAGCTGTTTTTT,CASSQVLDGELFF
TRBV5-1,TRBD2,16,.,TRBJ2-1,TGCGCCAGCAGCCCGCCGTCGGGGGGGGCCGGGGATGAGCAGTTCTTC,CASSPPSGGAGDEQFF
TRBV10-3,.,13,.,TRBJ1-5,TGTGCCATCAGTGAACAGGGAAGGCAGCCCCAGCATTTT,CAISEQGRQPQHF
TRBV18,TRBD1,15,.,TRBJ2-2,TGTGCCAGCTCACCGACAGGGGCTCACACCGGGGAGCTGTTTTTT,CASSPTGAHTGELFF
TRBV2,TRBD1,16,.,TRBJ1-1,TGTGCCAGCAGTAGCAGGGGGCAAAGGTTGAGCACTGAAGCTTTCTTT,CASSSRGQRLSTEAFF
TRBV2,.,13,.,TRBJ1-1,TGTGCCAGCCTACAGGAGACGAACACTGAAGCTTTCTTT,CASLQETNTEAFF
TRBV7-2,TRBD2,15,.,TRBJ2-2,TGTGCCAGCCTGGAAGCGGGGGGGCCGGCCGGGGAGCTGTTTTTT,CASLEAGGPAGELFF
TRBV5-1,.,16,.,TRBJ2-4,TGCGCCAGCAGCCTGACAGAAGGAAAAATCAAAAACATTCAGTACTTC,CASSLTEGKIKNIQYF
TRBV28,.,14,.,TRBJ1-5,TGTGCCAGCAGTCTAGGGGTTGGCGATCAGCCCCAGCATTTT,CASSLGVGDQPQHF
TRBV20-1,TRBD1,17,.,TRBJ2-1,TGCAGTGCTAGTACCACCCGGGACAGCCACATGGGGAATGAGCAGTTCTTC,CSASTTRDSHMGNEQFF
TRBV15,.,16,.,TRBJ2-7,TGTGCCACCAGCAGAGGAGGGACACATCAAGCTTACGAGCAGTACTTC,CATSRGGTHQAYEQYF
TRBV6-5,.,15,.,TRBJ2-6,TGTGCCAGCATGGCGGCCTCGGATGGGGCCAACGTCCTGACTTTC,CASMAASDGANVLTF
TRBV28,TRBD1,14,.,TRBJ2-7,TGTGCCAGCAGTTTATGGGGGGACAGATACGAGCAGTACTTC,CASSLWGDRYEQYF
TRBV7-7,.,13,.,TRBJ2-2,TGTGCTAGCAGCCCCAGCGTTAGCGGGGAGCTGTTTTTT,CASSPSVSGELFF
TRBV21-1,.,13,few,TRBJ1-1,TGTGCCAGCAGTTCCGACAGGAACACTGAAGCTTTCTTT,CASSSDRNTEAFF
TRBV7-2,TRBD1,17,.,TRBJ1-6,TGTGCCAGCAGCCCCACGGGACAGAGCTCCTATAATTCACCCCTCCACTTT,CASSPTGQSSYNSPLHF
TRBV19,.,11,.,TRBJ2-5,TGTGCCAGTACAAAATCCGAGACCCAGTACTTC,CASTKSETQYF
TRBV29-1,.,12,.,TRBJ2-1,TGCAGCGTTGCGGGGTCCTACAATGAGCAGTTCTTC,CSVAGSYNEQFF